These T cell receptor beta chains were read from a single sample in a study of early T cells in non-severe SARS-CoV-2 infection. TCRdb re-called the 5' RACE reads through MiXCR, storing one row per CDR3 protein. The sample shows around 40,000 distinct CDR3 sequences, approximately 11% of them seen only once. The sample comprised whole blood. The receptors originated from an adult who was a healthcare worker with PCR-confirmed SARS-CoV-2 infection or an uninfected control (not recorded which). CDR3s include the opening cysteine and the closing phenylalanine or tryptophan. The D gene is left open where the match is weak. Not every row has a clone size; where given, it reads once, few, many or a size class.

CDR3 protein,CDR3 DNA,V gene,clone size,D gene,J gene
CATSDLRGLDTGELFF,TGTGCCACCAGTGATTTGCGTGGGTTGGACACCGGGGAGCTGTTTTTT,TRBV24-1,many,NA,TRBJ2-2
CASSLRGGQPQHF,TGTGCCAGCAGCTTAAGGGGAGGGCAGCCCCAGCATTTT,TRBV7-2,many,NA,TRBJ1-5
CASSMVSSTDTQYF,TGTGCCAGCAGTATGGTTTCTAGCACAGATACGCAGTATTTT,TRBV6-5,medium-sized,NA,TRBJ2-3
CASSSSSGTGWDQPQHF,TGTGCCAGCAGCTCTTCTTCGGGGACTGGTTGGGATCAGCCCCAGCATTTT,TRBV25-1,many,NA,TRBJ1-5
CASSWTFAATLPTNGKLFF,TGTGCCAGCAGCTGGACCTTTGCGGCCACTCTTCCAACTAATGGAAAACTGTTTTTT,TRBV5-8,NA,NA,TRBJ1-4
CGCGGPLYEQHF,TGTGGCTGTGGGGGGCCTTTATACGAGCAGCACTTC,TRBV19,NA,NA,TRBJ2-7
CASSSLVGRFGYTF,TGTGCCAGCAGTTCTCTAGTTGGTCGTTTTGGCTACACCTTC,TRBV27,few,NA,TRBJ1-2
CASSTRPGQGINEQYF,TGTGCCAGTAGTACCCGACCGGGACAGGGGATCAACGAGCAGTACTTC,TRBV19,many,TRBD1,TRBJ2-7
CASSLVSRDRASWSSETQYF,TGTGCCAGCAGCTTGGTGTCACGGGACAGAGCCTCTTGGTCATCAGAGACCCAGTACTTC,TRBV5-6,NA,TRBD1,TRBJ2-5
CSVQDRGGTEAFF,TGCAGCGTTCAAGACAGGGGAGGGACTGAAGCTTTCTTT,TRBV29-1,many,TRBD1,TRBJ1-1
CASSQDRVSTEAFF,TGTGCCAGCAGCCAGGACAGGGTCAGCACTGAAGCTTTCTTT,TRBV6-6,NA,TRBD1,TRBJ1-1
CASNRLRGEETQYF,TGTGCCAGCAACCGCCTACGGGGGGAAGAGACCCAGTACTTC,TRBV2,few,TRBD2,TRBJ2-5
CASSSDRVGWADTQYF,TGTGCCAGCAGTTCCGACAGGGTGGGCTGGGCAGATACGCAGTATTTT,TRBV6-6,NA,TRBD1,TRBJ2-3
CAWNFIGFEQYF,TGTGCCTGGAATTTTATAGGATTCGAGCAGTACTTC,TRBV30,few,NA,TRBJ2-7
CSARAWQDVSYEQYF,TGCAGTGCTAGAGCATGGCAGGACGTGTCCTACGAGCAGTACTTC,TRBV20-1,NA,NA,TRBJ2-7
CANSTSGAQETQYF,TGTGCCAACTCGACTAGCGGGGCCCAAGAGACCCAGTACTTC,TRBV27,many,TRBD2,TRBJ2-5
CASSVGFAGLDTQYF,TGTGCCAGCAGCGTAGGCTTTGCGGGGCTGGATACGCAGTATTTT,TRBV9,few,NA,TRBJ2-3
CASSLPGSSNQPQHF,TGTGCCAGCAGTCTTCCGGGGTCTAGCAATCAGCCCCAGCATTTT,TRBV12-3/TRBV12-4,NA,NA,TRBJ1-5
CASSELGTSVYEQYF,TGTGCCAGCAGTGAATTGGGGACTAGCGTCTACGAGCAGTACTTC,TRBV6-1,many,TRBD2,TRBJ2-7
CASSLAPPTVYSVYEQYF,TGTGCCAGCAGTTTAGCGCCGCCTACGGTTTATTCGGTCTACGAGCAGTACTTC,TRBV27,many,NA,TRBJ2-7
CASSPIRDTDTQYF,TGTGCCAGCTCACCAATCCGAGACACAGATACGCAGTATTTT,TRBV18,medium-sized,NA,TRBJ2-3
CASSILQGRETQYF,TGTGCCAGCAGCATCCTACAGGGACGAGAGACCCAGTACTTC,TRBV5-8,NA,NA,TRBJ2-5
CASSFSSGGVGEQFF,TGTGCCAGCAGCTTTTCTAGCGGGGGGGTAGGAGAGCAGTTCTTC,TRBV5-4,few,TRBD2,TRBJ2-1
CASSAWDSSTDTQYF,TGCGCCAGCAGTGCTTGGGACAGTAGCACAGATACGCAGTATTTT,TRBV10-2,many,TRBD1,TRBJ2-3
CASSPRLGQGTSDTQYF,TGTGCCAGCTCACCTAGGCTGGGCCAGGGGACATCAGATACGCAGTATTTT,TRBV18,many,NA,TRBJ2-3
CASSRSSYGYTF,TGTGCCAGCAGCCGAAGTTCCTATGGCTACACCTTC,TRBV7-9,many,NA,TRBJ1-2
CASSLVGDTQYF,TGTGCCAGCAGCTTAGTTGGGGATACGCAGTATTTT,TRBV7-9,many,NA,TRBJ2-3